This T cell receptor beta chain was captured by sequencing in a study of control samples from healthy donors and cancer patients (dated by TCRdb to 2020 to 2021). This clone was recorded once. The clone's antigen remains unknown. No base quality values were provided; no much bigger clone lies one nucleotide off. Relative to germline, V is 5 bases shorter and J is 8 bases shorter, with 15 bases between their ends. There are 13 amino acids in the CDR3, from cysteine to phenylalanine inclusive. Only the CDR3 DNA is retained, 39 bases long and in frame from the first base. From a lookup of the germline V gene, CDR1 and CDR2 are SGHTA and FQGNSA. The library was made by the immunoSEQ multiplex PCR assay. Not all clones reach the TCRdb copy of this immuneACCESS table, which keeps in-frame sequences only. Checked studies attribute under half of the gap to unresolved V genes and leave the rest unexplained. Counted in this sample were about 180,000 clones; 85% to 90% of them appeared once. The ten largest clones capture 1.2% to 1.5% of the sample.

The V and J genes are TRBV7-2 and TRBJ1-2, with the D gene too uncertain to name. Sequencing was performed on blood. The clonotype comes from a woman in her fifties or sixties in good health. The CDR3 region reads CASSPSPEVGYTF. The DNA sequence follows: TGTGCCAGCAGCCCTAGCCCTGAGGTCGGCTACACCTTC.